This T cell receptor (beta chain) was captured by sequencing in a study of graft-versus-host responses after intestinal transplantation. In the study overall: Anti-thymocyte globulin induction, then tacrolimus and steroids for two to four years, went to all recipients.

About this clone: Its antigen is unidentified.

TCRdb keeps only in-frame clones here, not all; method: immunoSEQ multiplex PCR. The profile shows 85,000 to 95,000 clones, around 93% of them singletons. Study conclusions and caveats: Peak GvH clone levels in circulation were associated with early post-transplant HvG declines. Recipient marrow contained GvH clones, some of which appeared first in ileum or blood. Graft-donor T cell macrochimerism coincided with high graft-versus-host to host-versus-graft clonal ratios in allografts.

V was pared by 6 bases and J by 4 bases, with 18 bases between. This CDR3 spans 16 amino acids. CDR1 is MNHNY, CDR2 SVGAGI, per germline (reference sequence). The specimen was unstimulated CD8+ T cells sorted from spleen or lymph node cells, collected before intestinal transplant. V gene TRBV6-6 combines with J gene TRBJ2-2; D is uncertain. This receptor was obtained from a human donor who received an intestinal transplant. The CDR3 DNA reads TGTGCCAGCAGCACCGGGTCAGATCGTGGCACCGGGGAGCTGTTTTTT. It specifies CASSTGSDRGTGELFF.